The T cell receptor beta chain described here comes from a study of metastatic and nonmetastatic thyroid tumors. Study in general: Samples came from malignant and benign thyroid patients, and repertoires were compared across blood and tumor or nodule tissue. Study-level findings and limits: In blood and tumor, TCR beta diversity was reportedly significantly higher in malignant thyroid tumors than in benign nodules.

From the PCR reads, TCRdb re-called clones with MiXCR. Among roughly 4,900 clones listed, roughly 27% were seen once. Remarks on this clone: Its antigen is not identified.

Each patient came to thyroid surgery without any prior treatment (of any kind). The sequencing input was adjacent normal tissue. The receptor's source is a female donor with papillary thyroid cancer or a benign thyroid nodule (not recorded which). Some clones in this sample may be carry-over from other donors' samples.

CDR3 sequence: CASSSTGGRSGNTIYF. As DNA, the CDR3 is TGCGCCAGCAGTTCTACAGGGGGCCGATCTGGAAACACCATATATTTT. The rearrangement uses TRBV5-1 and TRBJ1-3; 9 nucleotides agree with TRBD1. The J segment lost 1 base and the V segment lost 5 bases, leaving 7 bases of the junction unmatched. The germline V gene encodes CDR1 SGHRS and CDR2 YFSETQ. The CDR3 covers 16 residues.